This T cell receptor (beta chain) is from a study of CD8 T cells in Susac syndrome. Comment on this clonotype: The target antigen is unknown.

Trimming shortened V by 5 bases and J by 2 bases, and 5 bases separated the two germline ends. The CDR3 is 12 residues long. Sequencing of TCR beta drew on CD8+ and CD4+ T cells from blood. TEMRA cells were FACS-enriched, with CD8+ and CD4+ T cells isolated negatively. Roughly 0.45 to 1 ug RNA was reverse transcribed with random hexamers. Coverage of TCR beta CDR3 amplification by immunoSEQ multiplex PCR extended to 54 Vbeta and 13 Jbeta. One entry per CDR3 protein results from TCRdb running MiXCR on the immunoSEQ multiplex PCR reads. Counted here are fewer than 35,000 distinct CDR3 sequences, roughly 94% occurring once; the ten biggest clones make up about 0.27%. General study results and limits: The study admitted that it had a relatively small number of individuals in its TCR sequencing and HLA analysis.

The chain combines TRBV12-3 or TRBV12-4 with TRBJ2-3; D ambiguous. Material for sequencing was CD8+ T cells from PBMCs. This sequence was found in a human donor in good health. The CDR3 nucleotides read TGTGCCAGCAGTCCGACCACAGATACGCAGTATTTT. It translates to CASSPTTDTQYF.